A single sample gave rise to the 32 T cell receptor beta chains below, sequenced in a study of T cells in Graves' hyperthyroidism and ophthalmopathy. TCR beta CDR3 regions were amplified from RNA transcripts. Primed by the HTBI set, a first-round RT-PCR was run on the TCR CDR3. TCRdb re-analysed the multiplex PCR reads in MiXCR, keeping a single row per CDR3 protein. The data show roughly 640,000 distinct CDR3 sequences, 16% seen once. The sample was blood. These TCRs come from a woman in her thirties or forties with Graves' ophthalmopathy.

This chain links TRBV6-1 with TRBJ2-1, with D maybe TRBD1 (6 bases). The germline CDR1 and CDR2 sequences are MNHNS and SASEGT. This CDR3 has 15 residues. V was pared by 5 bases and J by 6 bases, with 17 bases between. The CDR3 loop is CASSQTGTRGNEQFF. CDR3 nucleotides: TGTGCCAGCAGTCAGACCGGGACAAGGGGCAATGAGCAGTTCTTC.

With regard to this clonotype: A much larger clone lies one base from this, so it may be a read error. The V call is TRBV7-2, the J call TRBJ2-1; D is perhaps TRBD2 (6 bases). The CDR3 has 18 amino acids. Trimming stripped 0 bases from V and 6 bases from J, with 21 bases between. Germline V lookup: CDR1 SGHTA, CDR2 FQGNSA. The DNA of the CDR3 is TGTGCCAGCAGCTTAGCGGCGGTACTGGGGGGTCTTGGCAATGAGCAGTTCTTC. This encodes CASSLAAVLGGLGNEQFF.

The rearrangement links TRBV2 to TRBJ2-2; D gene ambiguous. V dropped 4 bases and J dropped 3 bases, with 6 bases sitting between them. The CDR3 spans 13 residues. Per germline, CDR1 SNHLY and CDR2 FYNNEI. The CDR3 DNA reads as TGTGCCAGCAGTGTGAGGCACACCGGGGAGCTGTTTTTT. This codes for CASSVRHTGELFF. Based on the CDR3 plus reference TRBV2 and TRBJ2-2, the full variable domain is EPEVTQTPSHQVTQMGQEVILRCVPISNHLYFYWYRQILGQKVEFLVSFYNNEISEKSEIFDDQFSVERPDGSNFTLKIRSTKLEDSAMYFCASSVRHTGELFFGEGSRLTVL.

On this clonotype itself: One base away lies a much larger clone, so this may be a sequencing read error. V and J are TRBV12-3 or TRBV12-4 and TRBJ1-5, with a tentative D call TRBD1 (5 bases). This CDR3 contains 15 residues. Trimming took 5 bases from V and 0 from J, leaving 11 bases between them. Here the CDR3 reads CASSAGRLSNQPQHF. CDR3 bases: TGTGCCAGCAGTGCGGGACGGCTTAGCAATCAGCCCCAGCATTTT.

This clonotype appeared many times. CDR3 coding DNA: TGTGCCAGCAGTTTAACCCCCTACGAGCAGTACTTC. It yields the protein CASSLTPYEQYF. V and J are TRBV28 and TRBJ2-7; D is unclear. This CDR3 is 12 amino acids long. Germline V gives CDR1 MDHEN, CDR2 SYDVKM. V shed 2 bases and J shed 2 bases, with 4 bases lying between them.

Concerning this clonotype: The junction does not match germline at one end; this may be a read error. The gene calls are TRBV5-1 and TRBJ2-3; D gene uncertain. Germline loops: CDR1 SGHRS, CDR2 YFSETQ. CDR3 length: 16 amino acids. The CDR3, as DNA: TGCGCCAGCAGCTCCTTTACCTTTACCCTCACAGATACGCCGTATTTT. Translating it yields CASSSFTFTLTDTPYF.

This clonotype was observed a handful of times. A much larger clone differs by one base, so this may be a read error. The CDR3 nucleotides are TGTGCCTGGACGGTGGGGCCGAGCTCCTACAATGAGCAGTACTTC. Its translation: CAWTVGPSSYNEQYF. The chain joins TRBV30 to TRBJ2-1, with D possibly matching TRBD1 (5 bases). The better agreement between TRBJ2-7 and the DNA end casts doubt on the J call. The CDR3 sequence is 15 residues long. Per the germline V gene, CDR1 is GTSNPN and CDR2 is SVGIG (reference sequence).

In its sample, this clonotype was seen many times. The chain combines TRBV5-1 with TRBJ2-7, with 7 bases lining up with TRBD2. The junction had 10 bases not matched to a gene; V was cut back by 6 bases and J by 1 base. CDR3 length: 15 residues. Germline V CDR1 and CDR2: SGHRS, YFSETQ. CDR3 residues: CASTEGGTWSYEQYF. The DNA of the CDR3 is TGCGCCAGCACGGAGGGAGGGACTTGGTCCTACGAGCAGTACTTC.

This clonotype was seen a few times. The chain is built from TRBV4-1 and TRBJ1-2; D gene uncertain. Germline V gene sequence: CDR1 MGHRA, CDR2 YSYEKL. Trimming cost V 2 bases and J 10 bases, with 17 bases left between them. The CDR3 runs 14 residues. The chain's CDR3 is CASSQYGTGIDYTF. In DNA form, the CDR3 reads TGCGCCAGCAGCCAATACGGTACGGGTATCGACTACACCTTC.

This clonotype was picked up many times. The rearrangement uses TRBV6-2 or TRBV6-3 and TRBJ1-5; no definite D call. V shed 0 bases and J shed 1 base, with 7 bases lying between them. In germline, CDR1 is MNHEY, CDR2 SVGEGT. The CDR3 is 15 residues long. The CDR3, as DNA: TGTGCCAGCAGTTACTCGAGTACCAGCAATCAGCCCCAGCATTTT. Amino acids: CASSYSSTSNQPQHF.

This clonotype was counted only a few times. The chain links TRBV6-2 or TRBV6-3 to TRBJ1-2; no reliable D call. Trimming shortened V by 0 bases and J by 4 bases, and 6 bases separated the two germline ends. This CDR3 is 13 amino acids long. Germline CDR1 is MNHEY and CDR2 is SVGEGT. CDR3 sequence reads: CASSYSALYGYTF. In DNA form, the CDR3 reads TGTGCCAGCAGTTACTCGGCTCTCTATGGCTACACCTTC.

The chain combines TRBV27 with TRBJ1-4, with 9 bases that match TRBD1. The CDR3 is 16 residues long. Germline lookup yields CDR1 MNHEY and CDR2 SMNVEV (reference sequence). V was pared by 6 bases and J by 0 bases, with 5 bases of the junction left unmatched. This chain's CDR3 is CASRERDRATNEKLFF. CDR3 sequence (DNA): TGTGCCAGCAGGGAGCGGGACAGGGCAACTAATGAAAAACTGTTTTTT.

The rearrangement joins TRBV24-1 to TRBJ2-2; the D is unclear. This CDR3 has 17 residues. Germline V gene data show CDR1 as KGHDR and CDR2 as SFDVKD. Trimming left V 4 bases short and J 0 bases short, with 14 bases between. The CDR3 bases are TGTGCCACCAGTGACCGTGGACGGACCGCGAACACCGGGGAGCTGTTTTTT. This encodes CATSDRGRTANTGELFF.

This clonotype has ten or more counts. In DNA, the CDR3 is TGTGCCAGCAGTCGACAGGGCTCGGCATACAATGAGCAGTTCTTC. Translated, it gives CASSRQGSAYNEQFF. V usage is TRBV12-3 or TRBV12-4 and J usage is TRBJ2-1; 7 bases fit TRBD1. The V gene end was trimmed by 5 bases and the J gene end by 4 bases; junction bases not matched to a gene: 8. The CDR3 has 15 amino acids.

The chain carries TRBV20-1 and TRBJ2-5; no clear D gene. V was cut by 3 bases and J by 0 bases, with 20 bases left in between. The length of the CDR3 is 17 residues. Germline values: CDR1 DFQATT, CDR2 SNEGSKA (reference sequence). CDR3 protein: CSARALLPGPNQETQYF. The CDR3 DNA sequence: TGCAGTGCTAGGGCTCTACTGCCCGGGCCCAACCAAGAGACCCAGTACTTC.

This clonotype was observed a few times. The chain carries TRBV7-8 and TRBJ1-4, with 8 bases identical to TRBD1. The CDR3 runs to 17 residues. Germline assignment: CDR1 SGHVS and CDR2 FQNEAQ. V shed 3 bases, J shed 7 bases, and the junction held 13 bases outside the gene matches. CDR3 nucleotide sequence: TGTGCCAGCAGCTTGACAGGGGAAGTCGCGGCAAGTGAAAAACTGTTTTTT. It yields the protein CASSLTGEVAASEKLFF.

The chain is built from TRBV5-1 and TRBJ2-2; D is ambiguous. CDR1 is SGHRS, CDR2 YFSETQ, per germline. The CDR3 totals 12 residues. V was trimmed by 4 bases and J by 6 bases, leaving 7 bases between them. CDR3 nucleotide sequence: TGCGCCAGCAGCACCCTTGCCGGGGAGCTGTTTTTT. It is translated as CASSTLAGELFF.

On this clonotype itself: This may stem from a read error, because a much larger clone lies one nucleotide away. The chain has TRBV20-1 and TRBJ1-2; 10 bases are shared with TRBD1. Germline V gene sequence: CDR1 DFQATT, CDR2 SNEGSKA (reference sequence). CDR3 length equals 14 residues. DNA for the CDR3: TGCGGTGCTAGAGATCGGACAGGGGGAGATGGCTACACCTTC. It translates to CGARDRTGGDGYTF.

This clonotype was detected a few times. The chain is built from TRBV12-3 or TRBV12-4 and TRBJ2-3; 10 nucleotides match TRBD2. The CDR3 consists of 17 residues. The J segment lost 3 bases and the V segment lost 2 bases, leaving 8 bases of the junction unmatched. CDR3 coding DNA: TGTGCCAGCAGTTTATTGGAGCGGGGGGGCATGACAGATACGCAGTATTTT. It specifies CASSLLERGGMTDTQYF.

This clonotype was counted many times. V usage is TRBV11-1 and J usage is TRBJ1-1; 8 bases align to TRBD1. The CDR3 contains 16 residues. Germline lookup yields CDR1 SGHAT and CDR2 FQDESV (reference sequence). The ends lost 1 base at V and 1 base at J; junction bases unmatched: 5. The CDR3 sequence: CASSLGWTGQNTEAFF. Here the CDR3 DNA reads TGTGCCAGCAGCTTAGGCTGGACAGGGCAGAACACTGAAGCTTTCTTT.

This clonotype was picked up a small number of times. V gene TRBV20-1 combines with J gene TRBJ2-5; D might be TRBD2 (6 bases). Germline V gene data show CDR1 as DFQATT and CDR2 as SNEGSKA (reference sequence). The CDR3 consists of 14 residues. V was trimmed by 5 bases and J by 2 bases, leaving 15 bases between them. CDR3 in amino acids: CSAAEPGLQETQYF. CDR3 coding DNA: TGCAGTGCTGCAGAACCGGGACTTCAAGAGACCCAGTACTTC.

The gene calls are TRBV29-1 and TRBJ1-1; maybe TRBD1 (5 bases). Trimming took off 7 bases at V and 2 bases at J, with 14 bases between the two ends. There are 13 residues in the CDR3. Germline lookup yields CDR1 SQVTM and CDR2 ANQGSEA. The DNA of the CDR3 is TGCAGCGCCTGGACGGGGGATAACACTGAAGCTTTCTTT. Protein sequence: CSAWTGDNTEAFF.

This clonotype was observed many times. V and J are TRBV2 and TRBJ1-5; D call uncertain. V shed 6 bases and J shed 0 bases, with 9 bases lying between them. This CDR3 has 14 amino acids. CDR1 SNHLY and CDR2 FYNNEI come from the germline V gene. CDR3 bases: TGTGCCAGCAGGAATGTCGATAGCAATCAGCCCCAGCATTTT. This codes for CASRNVDSNQPQHF. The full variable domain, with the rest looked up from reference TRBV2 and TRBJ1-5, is EPEVTQTPSHQVTQMGQEVILRCVPISNHLYFYWYRQILGQKVEFLVSFYNNEISEKSEIFDDQFSVERPDGSNFTLKIRSTKLEDSAMYFCASRNVDSNQPQHFGDGTRLSIL.

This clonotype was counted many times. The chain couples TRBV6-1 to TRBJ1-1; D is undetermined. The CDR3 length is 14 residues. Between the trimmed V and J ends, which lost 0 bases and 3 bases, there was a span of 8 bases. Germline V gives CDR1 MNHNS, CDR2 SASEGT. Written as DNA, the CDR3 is TGTGCCAGCAGTGAAGCGGAAGGGTACACTGAAGCTTTCTTT. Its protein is CASSEAEGYTEAFF.

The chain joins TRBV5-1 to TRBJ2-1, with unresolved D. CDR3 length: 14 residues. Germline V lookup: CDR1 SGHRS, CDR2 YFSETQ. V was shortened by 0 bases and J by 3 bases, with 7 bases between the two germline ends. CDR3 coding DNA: TGCGCCAGCAGCTTGGAAGGGAACTACAATGAGCAGTTCTTC. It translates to CASSLEGNYNEQFF.

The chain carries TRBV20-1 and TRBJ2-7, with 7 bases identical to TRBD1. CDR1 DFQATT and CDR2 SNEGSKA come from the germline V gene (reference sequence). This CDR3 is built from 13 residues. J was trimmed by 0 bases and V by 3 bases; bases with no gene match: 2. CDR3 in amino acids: CSASGTASYEQYF. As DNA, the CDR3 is TGCAGTGCTAGTGGGACAGCCTCCTACGAGCAGTACTTC.

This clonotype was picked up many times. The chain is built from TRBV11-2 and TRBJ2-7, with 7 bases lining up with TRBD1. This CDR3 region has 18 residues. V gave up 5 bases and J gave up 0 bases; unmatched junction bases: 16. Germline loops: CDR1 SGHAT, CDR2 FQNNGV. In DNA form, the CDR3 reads TGTGCCAGCAGCCCAATAAACAGGGGACGGAAGAACTCCTACGAGCAGTACTTC. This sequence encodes CASSPINRGRKNSYEQYF.

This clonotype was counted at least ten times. CDR3 sequence: CASSPSIAAYEQYF. CDR3 in DNA: TGTGCCAGCAGTCCCAGTATCGCGGCATACGAGCAGTACTTC. The chain employs TRBV28 and TRBJ2-7, with D unclear. Trimming took 5 bases from V and 4 from J, leaving 15 bases between them. The germline V gene encodes CDR1 MDHEN and CDR2 SYDVKM. The CDR3 runs 14 residues.

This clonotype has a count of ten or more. The DNA of the CDR3 is TGTGCCAGCAGTTTAGGGGGGGCTAGGCAGCCCCAGCATTTT. This encodes CASSLGGARQPQHF. The rearrangement links TRBV12-3 or TRBV12-4 to TRBJ1-5; TRBD1 might be the D (6 bases). The V end lost 1 base, the J end lost 7 bases, and 11 bases lay between the germline ends. The CDR3 covers 14 residues.

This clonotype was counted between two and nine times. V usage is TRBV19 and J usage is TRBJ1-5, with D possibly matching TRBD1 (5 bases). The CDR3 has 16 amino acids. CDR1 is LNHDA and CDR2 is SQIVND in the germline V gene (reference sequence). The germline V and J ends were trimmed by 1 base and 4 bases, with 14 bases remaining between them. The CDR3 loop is CASSIGISGPNQPQHF. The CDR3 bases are TGTGCCAGTAGTATAGGAATCTCAGGGCCTAATCAGCCCCAGCATTTT.

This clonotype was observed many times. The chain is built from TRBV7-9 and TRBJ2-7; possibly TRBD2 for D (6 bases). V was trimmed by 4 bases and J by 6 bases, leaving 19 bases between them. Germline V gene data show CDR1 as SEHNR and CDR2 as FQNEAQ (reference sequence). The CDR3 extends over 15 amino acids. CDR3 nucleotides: TGTGCCAGCAGCTCGACCCTGCGGGGTGTAGGCGAGCAGTACTTC. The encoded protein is CASSSTLRGVGEQYF.

In nucleotides, the CDR3 is TGTGCCATCAGTGGGGACAGGGGGCAAGAGACCCAGTACTTC. Encoded protein: CAISGDRGQETQYF. The gene calls are TRBV10-3 and TRBJ2-5, with 11 bases that match TRBD1. CDR1 and CDR2 from the germline V gene are ENHRY and SYGVKD. The trim removed 4 bases at V and 2 bases at J, leaving 0 bases unmatched. The CDR3 spans 14 residues.